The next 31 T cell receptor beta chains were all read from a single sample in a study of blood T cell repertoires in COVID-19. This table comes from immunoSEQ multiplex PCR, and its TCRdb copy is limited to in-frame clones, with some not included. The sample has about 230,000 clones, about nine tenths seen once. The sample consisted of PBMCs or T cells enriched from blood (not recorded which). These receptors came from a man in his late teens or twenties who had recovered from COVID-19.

Here the CDR3 reads CAISGRDSNYGYTF. The CDR3 region has the DNA TGTGCCATCAGTGGAAGGGACTCTAACTATGGCTACACCTTC. V and J are TRBV10-3 and TRBJ1-2; the D gene is possibly TRBD1 (5 bases). The germline CDR1 and CDR2 sequences are ENHRY and SYGVKD. V lost 4 bases to trimming and J lost 0 bases, with 9 bases between them. The CDR3 runs to 14 residues.

This CDR3 reads CASSLGTGGNIQYF. The CDR3 DNA reads as TGTGCCAGCAGCCTAGGGACAGGGGGTAACATTCAGTACTTC. The J gene is TRBJ2-4, the V gene TRBV5-5; 11 bases fit TRBD1. Germline V gene sequence: CDR1 SGHKS, CDR2 YYEKEE (reference sequence). J lost 7 bases, V lost 4 bases, and 4 bases had no gene match. CDR3 length: 14 amino acids.

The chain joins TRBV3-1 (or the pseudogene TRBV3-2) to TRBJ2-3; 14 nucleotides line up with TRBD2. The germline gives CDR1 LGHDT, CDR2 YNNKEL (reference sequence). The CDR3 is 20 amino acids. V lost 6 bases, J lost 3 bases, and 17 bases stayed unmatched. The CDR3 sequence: CASRNRQGVGLAGVTDTQYF. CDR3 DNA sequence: TGTGCCAGCAGAAATCGACAGGGCGTGGGACTAGCGGGAGTGACAGATACGCAGTATTTT.

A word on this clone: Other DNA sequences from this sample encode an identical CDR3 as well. The CDR3 bases are TGTGCCATCAGTGGGACTAGCGGAAACTACGAGCAGTACTTC. Translating it yields CAISGTSGNYEQYF. This rearrangement joins TRBV10-3 to TRBJ2-7, with 10 nucleotides matching TRBD2. The germline V gene encodes CDR1 ENHRY and CDR2 SYGVKD. Trimming at V came to 4 bases and at J to 3 bases, leaving 3 bases not matched to a gene. The CDR3 length is 14 residues.

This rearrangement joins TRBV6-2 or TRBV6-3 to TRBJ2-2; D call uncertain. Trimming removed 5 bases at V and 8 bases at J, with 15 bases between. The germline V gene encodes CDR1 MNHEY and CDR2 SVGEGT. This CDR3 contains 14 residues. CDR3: CASSKLSGLGELFF. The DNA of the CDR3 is TGTGCCAGCAGTAAACTATCCGGATTGGGGGAGCTGTTTTTT.

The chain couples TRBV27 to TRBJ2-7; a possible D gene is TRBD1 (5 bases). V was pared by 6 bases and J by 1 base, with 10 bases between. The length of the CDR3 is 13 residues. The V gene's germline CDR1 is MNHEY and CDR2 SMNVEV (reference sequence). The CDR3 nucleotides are TGTGCCAGCAGCGACAAGGGGTCCTACGAGCAGTACTTC. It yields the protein CASSDKGSYEQYF.

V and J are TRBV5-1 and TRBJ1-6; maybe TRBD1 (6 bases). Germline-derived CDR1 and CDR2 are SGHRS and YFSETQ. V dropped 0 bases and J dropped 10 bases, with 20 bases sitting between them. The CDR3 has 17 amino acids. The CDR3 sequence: CASSLAPRGPRGSPLHF. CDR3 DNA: TGCGCCAGCAGCTTGGCTCCCAGGGGTCCAAGAGGCTCACCCCTCCACTTT.

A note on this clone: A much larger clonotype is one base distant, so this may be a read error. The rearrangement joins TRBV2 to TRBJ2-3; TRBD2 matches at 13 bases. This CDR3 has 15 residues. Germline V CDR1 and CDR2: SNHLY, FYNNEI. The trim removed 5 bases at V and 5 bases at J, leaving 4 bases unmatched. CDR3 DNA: TGTGCCAGCAGTCTTACTAGCGGGGGGGGAGATACGCAGTATTTT. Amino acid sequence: CASSLTSGGGDTQYF.

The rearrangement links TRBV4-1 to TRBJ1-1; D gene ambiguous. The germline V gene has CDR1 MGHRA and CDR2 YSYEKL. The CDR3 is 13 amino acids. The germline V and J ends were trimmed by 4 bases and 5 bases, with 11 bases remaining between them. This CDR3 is CASSPGRVTEAFF. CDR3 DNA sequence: TGCGCCAGCAGCCCGGGGAGGGTGACTGAAGCTTTCTTT.

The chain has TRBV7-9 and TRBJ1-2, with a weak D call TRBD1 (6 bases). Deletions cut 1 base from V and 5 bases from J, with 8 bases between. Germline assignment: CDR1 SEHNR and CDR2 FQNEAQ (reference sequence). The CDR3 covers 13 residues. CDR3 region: CASSLGQEYGYTF. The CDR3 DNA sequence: TGTGCCAGCAGCTTAGGACAGGAGTATGGCTACACCTTC. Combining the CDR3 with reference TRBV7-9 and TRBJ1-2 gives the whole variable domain DTGVSQNPRHKITKRGQNVTFRCDPISEHNRLYWYRQTLGQGPEFLTYFQNEAQLEKSRLLSDRFSAERPKGSFSTLEIQRTEQGDSAMYLCASSLGQEYGYTFGSGTRLTVV.

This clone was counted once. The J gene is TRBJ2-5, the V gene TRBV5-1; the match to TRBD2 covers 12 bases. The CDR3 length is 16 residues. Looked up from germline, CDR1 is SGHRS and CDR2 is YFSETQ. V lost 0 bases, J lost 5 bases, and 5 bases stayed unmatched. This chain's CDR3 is CASSLASGRARETQYF. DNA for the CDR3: TGCGCCAGCAGCTTGGCTAGCGGGAGGGCTAGGGAGACCCAGTACTTC.

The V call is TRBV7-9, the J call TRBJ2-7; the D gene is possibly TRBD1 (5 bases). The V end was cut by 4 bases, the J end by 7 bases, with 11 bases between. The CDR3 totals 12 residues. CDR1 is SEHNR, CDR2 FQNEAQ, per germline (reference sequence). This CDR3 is CASSYRPGEQYF. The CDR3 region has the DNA TGTGCCAGCAGCTATAGACCAGGGGAGCAGTACTTC.

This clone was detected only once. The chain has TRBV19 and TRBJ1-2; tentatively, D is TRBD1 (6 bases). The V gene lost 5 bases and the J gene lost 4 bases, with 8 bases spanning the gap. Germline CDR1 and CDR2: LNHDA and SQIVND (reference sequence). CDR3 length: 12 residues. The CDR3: CASSWTVYGYTF. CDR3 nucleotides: TGTGCCAGTAGTTGGACAGTCTATGGCTACACCTTC.

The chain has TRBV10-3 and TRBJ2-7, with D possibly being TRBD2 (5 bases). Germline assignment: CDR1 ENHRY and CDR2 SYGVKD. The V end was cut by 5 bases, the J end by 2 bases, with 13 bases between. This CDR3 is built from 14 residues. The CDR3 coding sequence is TGTGCCATCAGTCCAGGCGACGGGACCTACGAGCAGTACTTC. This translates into CAISPGDGTYEQYF.

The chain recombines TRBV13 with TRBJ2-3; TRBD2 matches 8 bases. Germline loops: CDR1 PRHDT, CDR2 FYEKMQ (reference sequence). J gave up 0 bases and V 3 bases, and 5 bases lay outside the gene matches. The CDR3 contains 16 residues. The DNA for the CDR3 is TGTGCCAGCAGCTTCGGGCGGGGGGCTAGCACAGATACGCAGTATTTT. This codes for CASSFGRGASTDTQYF.

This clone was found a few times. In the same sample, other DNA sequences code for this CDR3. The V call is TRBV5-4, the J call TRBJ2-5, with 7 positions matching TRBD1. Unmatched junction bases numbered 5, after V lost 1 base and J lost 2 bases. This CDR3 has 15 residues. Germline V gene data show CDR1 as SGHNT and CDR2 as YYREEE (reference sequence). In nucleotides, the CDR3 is TGTGCCAGCAGCTTGAACAGGGGCAGTCAAGAGACCCAGTACTTC. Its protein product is CASSLNRGSQETQYF.

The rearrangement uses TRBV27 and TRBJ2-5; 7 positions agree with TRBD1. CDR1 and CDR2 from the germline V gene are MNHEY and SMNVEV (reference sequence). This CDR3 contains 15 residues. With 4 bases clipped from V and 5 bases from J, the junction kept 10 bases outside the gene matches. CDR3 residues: CASSSPGTAGETQYF. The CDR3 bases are TGTGCCAGCAGTTCCCCCGGGACAGCTGGGGAGACCCAGTACTTC.

The CDR3: CASSLGQGIGYTF. CDR3 nucleotide sequence: TGTGCCAGCAGCTTGGGACAGGGGATTGGCTACACCTTC. J is TRBJ1-2 and V is TRBV5-6; TRBD1 matches 8 bases. The V and J ends lost 0 bases and 7 bases, in that order; junction bases with no gene match: 2. CDR1 and CDR2 (germline): SGHDT, YYEEEE. This CDR3 contains 13 residues.

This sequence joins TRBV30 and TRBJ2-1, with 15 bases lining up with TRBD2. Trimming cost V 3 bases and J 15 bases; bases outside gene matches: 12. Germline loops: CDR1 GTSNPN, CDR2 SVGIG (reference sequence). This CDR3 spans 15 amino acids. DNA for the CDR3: TGTGCCTGGAGGGATCTGCGGACTAGCGGGAGGGCCAGGTTCTTC. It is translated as CAWRDLRTSGRARFF.

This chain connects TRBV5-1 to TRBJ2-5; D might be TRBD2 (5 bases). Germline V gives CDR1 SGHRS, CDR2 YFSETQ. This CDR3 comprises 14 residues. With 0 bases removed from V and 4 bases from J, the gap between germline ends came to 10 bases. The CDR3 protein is CASSLELVVETQYF. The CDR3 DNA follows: TGCGCCAGCAGCTTGGAACTAGTCGTAGAGACCCAGTACTTC.

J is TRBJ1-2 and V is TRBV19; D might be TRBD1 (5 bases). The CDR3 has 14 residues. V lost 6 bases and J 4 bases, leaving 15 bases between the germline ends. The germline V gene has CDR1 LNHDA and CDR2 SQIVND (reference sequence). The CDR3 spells CASREPGRAYGYTF. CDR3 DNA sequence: TGTGCCAGTAGGGAACCAGGGAGGGCCTATGGCTACACCTTC.

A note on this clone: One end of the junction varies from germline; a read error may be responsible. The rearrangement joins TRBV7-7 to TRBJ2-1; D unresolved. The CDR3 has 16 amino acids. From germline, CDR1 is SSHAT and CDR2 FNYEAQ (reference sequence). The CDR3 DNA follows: TGTGCTAGCAGCTTAGGGCGGATGGTTTCCTACAATGAGCAGTTCTTC. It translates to CASSLGRMVSYNEQFF.

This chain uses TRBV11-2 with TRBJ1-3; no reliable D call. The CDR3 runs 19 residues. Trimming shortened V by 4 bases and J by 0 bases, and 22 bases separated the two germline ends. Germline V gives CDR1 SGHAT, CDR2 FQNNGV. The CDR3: CASSSPRGPNIASGNTIYF. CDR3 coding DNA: TGTGCCAGCAGCTCACCCCGAGGGCCCAATATAGCCTCTGGAAACACCATATATTTT.

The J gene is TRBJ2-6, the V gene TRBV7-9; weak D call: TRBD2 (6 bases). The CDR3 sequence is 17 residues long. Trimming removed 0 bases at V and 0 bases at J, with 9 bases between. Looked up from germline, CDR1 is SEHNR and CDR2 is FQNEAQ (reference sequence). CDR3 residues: CASSLAGGGSGANVLTF. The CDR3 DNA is TGTGCCAGCAGCTTAGCGGGGGGTGGCTCTGGGGCCAACGTCCTGACTTTC.

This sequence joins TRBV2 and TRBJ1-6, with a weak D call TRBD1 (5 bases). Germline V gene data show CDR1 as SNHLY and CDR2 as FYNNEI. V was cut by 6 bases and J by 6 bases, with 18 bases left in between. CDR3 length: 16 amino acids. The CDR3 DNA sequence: TGTGCCAGCAGATTAGACATTGGGGGGATTAATTCACCCCTCCACTTT. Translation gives CASRLDIGGINSPLHF.

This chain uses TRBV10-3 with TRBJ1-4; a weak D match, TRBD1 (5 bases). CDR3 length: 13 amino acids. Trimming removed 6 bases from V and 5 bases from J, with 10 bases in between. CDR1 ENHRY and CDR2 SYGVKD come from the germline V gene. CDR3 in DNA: TGTGCCATCAGAACACAGGAAAATGAAAAACTGTTTTTT. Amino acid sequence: CAIRTQENEKLFF.

The CDR3 here is CASSERDAPSGNTIYF. In DNA form, the CDR3 reads TGTGCCAGCAGTGAACGGGATGCCCCATCTGGAAACACCATATATTTT. The chain couples TRBV6-1 to TRBJ1-3; D is ambiguous. The CDR3 contains 16 residues. Germline CDR1 and CDR2: MNHNS and SASEGT. V was shortened by 2 bases and J by 1 base, with 12 bases between the two germline ends.

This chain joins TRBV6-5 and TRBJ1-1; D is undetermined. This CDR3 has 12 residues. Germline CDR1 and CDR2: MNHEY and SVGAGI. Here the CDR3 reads CASRRGVTEAFF. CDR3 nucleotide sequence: TGTGCTTCACGACGGGGAGTCACTGAAGCTTTCTTT.

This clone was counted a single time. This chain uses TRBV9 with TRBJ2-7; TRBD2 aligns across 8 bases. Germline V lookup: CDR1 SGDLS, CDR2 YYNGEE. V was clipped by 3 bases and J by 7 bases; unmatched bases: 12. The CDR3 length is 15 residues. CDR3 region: CASSGGGRYGGEQYF. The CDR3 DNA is TGTGCCAGCAGCGGAGGCGGGAGGTACGGCGGTGAGCAGTACTTC.

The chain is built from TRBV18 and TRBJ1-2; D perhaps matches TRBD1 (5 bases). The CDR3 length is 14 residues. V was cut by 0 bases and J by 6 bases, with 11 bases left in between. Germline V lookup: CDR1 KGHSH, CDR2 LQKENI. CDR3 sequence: CASSPPSGRNGYTF. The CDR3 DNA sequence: TGTGCCAGCTCACCACCGTCAGGGAGGAATGGCTACACCTTC.

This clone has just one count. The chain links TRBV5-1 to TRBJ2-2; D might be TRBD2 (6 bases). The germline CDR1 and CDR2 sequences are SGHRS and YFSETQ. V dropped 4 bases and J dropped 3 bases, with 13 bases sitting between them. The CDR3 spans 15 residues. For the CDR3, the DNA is TGCGCCAGCAGCCCACGCGGGAAGGACACCGGGGAGCTGTTTTTT. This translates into CASSPRGKDTGELFF.